This T cell receptor (beta chain) is from a study of blood T cells in healthy people across ages. Looking at the study overall: Template switching recovered approximately one barcoded beta molecule for every two T cells. General study results and limits: When set beside aged donors, long-lived donors presented more naive CD4+ cells and higher diversity. Roughly linearly, TCR beta diversity per million T cells fell as age increased.

Each sample had at least 6 million PBMCs isolated. Turning to this clonotype: Its specificity is not known.

A second PCR, run for about 7 to 11 cycles, used a sample-barcoded 5' primer plus a J-beta primer mix. MiXCR, run by TCRdb on the 5' RACE reads, gives a single entry per CDR3 protein. The sample records approximately 810,000 distinct CDR3 sequences, about 36% being singletons. The CDR3 is 13 amino acids. V lost 4 bases to trimming and J lost 13 bases, with 17 bases between them. The germline V gene has CDR1 SGHTA and CDR2 FQGNSA. Sample: blood. The V call is TRBV7-2, the J call TRBJ2-1, with D perhaps matching TRBD1 or TRBD2 (5 bases each). This receptor was identified in a man younger than 35 in good health. For the CDR3, the DNA is TGTGCCAGCAGCTCTCAGGGACGTGAGACCCAGTTCTTC. Translated, it gives CASSSQGRETQFF.